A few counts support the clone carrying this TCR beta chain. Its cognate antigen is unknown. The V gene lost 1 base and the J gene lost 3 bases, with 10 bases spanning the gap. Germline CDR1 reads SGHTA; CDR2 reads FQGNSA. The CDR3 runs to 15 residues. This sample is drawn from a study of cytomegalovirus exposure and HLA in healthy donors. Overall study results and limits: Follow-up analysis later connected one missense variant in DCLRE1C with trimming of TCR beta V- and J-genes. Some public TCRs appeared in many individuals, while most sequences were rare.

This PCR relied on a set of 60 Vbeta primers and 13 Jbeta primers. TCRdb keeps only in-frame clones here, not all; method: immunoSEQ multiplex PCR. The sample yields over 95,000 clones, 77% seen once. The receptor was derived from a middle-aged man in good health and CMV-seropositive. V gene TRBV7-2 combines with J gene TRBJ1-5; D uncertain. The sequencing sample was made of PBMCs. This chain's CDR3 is CASSLGYGINQPQHF. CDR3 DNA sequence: TGTGCCAGCAGCTTAGGTTACGGGATCAATCAGCCCCAGCATTTT.